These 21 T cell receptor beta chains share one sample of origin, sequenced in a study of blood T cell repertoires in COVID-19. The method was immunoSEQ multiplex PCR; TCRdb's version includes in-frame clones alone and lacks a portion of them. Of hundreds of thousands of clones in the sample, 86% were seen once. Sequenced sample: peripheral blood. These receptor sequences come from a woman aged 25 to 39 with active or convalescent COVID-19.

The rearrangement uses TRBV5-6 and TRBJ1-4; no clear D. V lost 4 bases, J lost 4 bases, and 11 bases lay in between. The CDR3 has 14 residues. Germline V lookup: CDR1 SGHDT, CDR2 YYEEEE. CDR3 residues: CASSLRRGNEKLFF. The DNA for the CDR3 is TGTGCCAGCAGCCTAAGGCGAGGTAATGAAAAACTGTTTTTT.

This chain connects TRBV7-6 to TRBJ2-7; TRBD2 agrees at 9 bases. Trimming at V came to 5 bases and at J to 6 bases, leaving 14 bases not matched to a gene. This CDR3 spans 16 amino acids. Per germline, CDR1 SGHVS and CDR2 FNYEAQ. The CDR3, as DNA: TGTGCCAGCAGCCGTAGCAATAGCGGGAGTGACGGCGAGCAGTACTTC. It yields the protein CASSRSNSGSDGEQYF.

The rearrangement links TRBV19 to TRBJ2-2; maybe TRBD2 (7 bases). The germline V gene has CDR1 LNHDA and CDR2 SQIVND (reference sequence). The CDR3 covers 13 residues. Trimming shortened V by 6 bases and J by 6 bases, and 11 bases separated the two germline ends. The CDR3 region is CASRGEGAGELFF. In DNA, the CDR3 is TGTGCCAGTAGGGGGGAGGGGGCCGGGGAGCTGTTTTTT.

CDR3 residues: CASSFQTSGSPTQYF. CDR3 sequence (DNA): TGTGCCAGCAGCTTTCAGACTAGCGGGAGTCCTACGCAGTATTTT. V usage is TRBV13 and J usage is TRBJ2-3, with TRBD2 matching 12 bases. The CDR3 loop spans 15 amino acids. V gave up 3 bases and J gave up 8 bases; unmatched junction bases: 6. Per the germline V gene, CDR1 is PRHDT and CDR2 is FYEKMQ (reference sequence).

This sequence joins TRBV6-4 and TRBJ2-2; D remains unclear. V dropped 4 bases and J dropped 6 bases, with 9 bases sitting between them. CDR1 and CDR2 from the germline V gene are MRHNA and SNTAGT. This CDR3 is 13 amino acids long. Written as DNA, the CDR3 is TGTGCCAGCAGTGTTTTTATTTCCGGGGAGCTGTTTTTT. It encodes CASSVFISGELFF.

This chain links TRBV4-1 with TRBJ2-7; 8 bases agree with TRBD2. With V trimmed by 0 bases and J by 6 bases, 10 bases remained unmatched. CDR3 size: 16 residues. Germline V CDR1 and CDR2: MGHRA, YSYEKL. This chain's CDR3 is CASSQDQGLGALEQYF. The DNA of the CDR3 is TGCGCCAGCAGCCAAGATCAGGGACTAGGGGCACTCGAGCAGTACTTC.

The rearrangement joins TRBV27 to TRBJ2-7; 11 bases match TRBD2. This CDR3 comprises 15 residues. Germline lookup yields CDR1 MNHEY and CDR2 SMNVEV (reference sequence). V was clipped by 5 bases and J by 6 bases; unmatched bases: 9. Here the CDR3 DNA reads TGTGCCAGCAGTGTACTAGCGGGAGATCACGGCGAGCAGTACTTC. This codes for CASSVLAGDHGEQYF.

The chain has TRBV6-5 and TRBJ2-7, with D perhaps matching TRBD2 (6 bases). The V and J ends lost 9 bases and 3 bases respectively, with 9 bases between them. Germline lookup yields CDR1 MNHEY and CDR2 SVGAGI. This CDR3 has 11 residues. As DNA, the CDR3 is TGTGCCAGTAGGAGGGGCTACGAGCAGTACTTC. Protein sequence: CASRRGYEQYF.

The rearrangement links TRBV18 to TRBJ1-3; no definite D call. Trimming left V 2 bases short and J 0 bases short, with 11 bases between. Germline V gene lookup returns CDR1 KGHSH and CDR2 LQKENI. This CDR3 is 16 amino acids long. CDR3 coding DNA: TGTGCCAGCTCACCAACGGGGATTCTCTCTGGAAACACCATATATTTT. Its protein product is CASSPTGILSGNTIYF.

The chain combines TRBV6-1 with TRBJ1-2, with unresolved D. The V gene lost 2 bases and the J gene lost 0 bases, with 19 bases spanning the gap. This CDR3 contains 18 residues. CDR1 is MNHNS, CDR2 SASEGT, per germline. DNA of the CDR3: TGTGCCAGCAGTGAAAACCTCCCTTTAATAGTTTCTAACTATGGCTACACCTTC. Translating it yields CASSENLPLIVSNYGYTF.

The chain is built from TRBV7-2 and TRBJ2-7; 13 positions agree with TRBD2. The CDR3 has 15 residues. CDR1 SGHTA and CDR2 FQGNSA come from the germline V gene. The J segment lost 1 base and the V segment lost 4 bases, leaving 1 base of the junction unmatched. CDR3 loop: CASSSGLAGSYEQYF. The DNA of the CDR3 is TGTGCCAGCAGCTCGGGACTAGCGGGGTCCTACGAGCAGTACTTC.

The DNA for the CDR3 is TGTGCCAGTAGTTTCCTTACAGGGGAAGGAAATCAGCCCCAGCATTTT. Its translation is CASSFLTGEGNQPQHF. The J gene is TRBJ1-5, the V gene TRBV19; TRBD1 aligns across 7 bases. Losses at the gene ends were 5 bases for V and 4 bases for J; bases not matched to a gene: 11. The CDR3 has 16 residues. Germline V gene data show CDR1 as LNHDA and CDR2 as SQIVND (reference sequence).

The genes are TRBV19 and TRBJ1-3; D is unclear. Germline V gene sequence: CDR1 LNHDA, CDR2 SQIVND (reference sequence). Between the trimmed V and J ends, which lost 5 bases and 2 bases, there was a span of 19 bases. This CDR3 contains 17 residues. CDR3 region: CASSSPSDASAGNTIYF. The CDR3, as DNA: TGTGCCAGTAGTTCGCCCTCAGACGCAAGCGCTGGAAACACCATATATTTT.

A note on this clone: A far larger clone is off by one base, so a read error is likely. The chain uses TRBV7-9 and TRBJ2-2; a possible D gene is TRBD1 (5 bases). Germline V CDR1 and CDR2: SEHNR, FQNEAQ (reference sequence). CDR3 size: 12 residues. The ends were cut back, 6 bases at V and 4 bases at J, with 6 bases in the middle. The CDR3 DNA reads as TGTGCCAGCAGTCAGGGCACCGGGGAGCTGTTTTTT. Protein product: CASSQGTGELFF. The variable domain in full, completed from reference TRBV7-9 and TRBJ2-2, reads DTGVSQNPRHKITKRGQNVTFRCDPISEHNRLYWYRQTLGQGPEFLTYFQNEAQLEKSRLLSDRFSAERPKGSFSTLEIQRTEQGDSAMYLCASSQGTGELFFGEGSRLTVL.

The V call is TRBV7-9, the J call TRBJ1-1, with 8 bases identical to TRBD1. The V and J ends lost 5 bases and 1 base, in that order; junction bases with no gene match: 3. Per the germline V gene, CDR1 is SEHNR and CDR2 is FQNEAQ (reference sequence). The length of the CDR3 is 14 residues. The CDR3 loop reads CASSKDRENTEAFF. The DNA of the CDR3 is TGTGCCAGCAGCAAGGACAGGGAGAACACTGAAGCTTTCTTT. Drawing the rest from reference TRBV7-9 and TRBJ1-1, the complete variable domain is DTGVSQNPRHKITKRGQNVTFRCDPISEHNRLYWYRQTLGQGPEFLTYFQNEAQLEKSRLLSDRFSAERPKGSFSTLEIQRTEQGDSAMYLCASSKDRENTEAFFGQGTRLTVV.

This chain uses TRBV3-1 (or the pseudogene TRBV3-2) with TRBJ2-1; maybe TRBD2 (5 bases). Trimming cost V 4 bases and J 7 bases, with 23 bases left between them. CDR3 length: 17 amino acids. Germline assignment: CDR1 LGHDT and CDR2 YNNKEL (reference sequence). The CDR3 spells CASSLQARWELGNEQFF. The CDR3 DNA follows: TGTGCCAGCAGCCTTCAGGCGCGGTGGGAGTTAGGGAATGAGCAGTTCTTC.

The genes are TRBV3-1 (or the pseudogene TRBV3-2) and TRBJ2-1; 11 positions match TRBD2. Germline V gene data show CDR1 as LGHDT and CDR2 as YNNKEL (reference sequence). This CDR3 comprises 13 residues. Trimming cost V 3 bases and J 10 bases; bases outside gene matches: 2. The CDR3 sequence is CASSHTSGGEQFF. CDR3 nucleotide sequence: TGTGCCAGCAGCCACACTAGCGGGGGAGAGCAGTTCTTC.

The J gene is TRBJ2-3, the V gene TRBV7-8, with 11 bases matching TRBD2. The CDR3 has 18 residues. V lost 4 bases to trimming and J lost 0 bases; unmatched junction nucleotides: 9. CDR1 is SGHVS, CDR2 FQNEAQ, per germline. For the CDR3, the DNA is TGTGCCAGCAGCTCTGAGACTAGCGGGGCCCTTAGCACAGATACGCAGTATTTT. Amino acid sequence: CASSSETSGALSTDTQYF.

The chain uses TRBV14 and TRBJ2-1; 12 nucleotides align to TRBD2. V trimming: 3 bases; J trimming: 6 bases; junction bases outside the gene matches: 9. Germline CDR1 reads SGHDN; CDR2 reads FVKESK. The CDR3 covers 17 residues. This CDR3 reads CASSQRPGLAGTNEQFF. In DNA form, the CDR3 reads TGTGCCAGCAGCCAGCGACCGGGACTAGCGGGTACCAATGAGCAGTTCTTC.

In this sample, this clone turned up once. CDR3 sequence: CAISESVAVYEQYF. The CDR3 nucleotides are TGTGCCATCAGTGAGTCAGTAGCGGTCTACGAGCAGTACTTC. The genes are TRBV10-3 and TRBJ2-7; weak D call: TRBD2 (6 bases). Trimming removed 0 bases from V and 3 bases from J, with 9 bases in between. Per germline, CDR1 ENHRY and CDR2 SYGVKD. The CDR3 runs 14 residues.

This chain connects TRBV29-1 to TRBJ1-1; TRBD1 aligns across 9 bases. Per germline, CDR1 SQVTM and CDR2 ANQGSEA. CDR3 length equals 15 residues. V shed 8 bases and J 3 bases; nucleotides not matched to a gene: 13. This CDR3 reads CSTPGTGYGDTEAFF. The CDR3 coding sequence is TGCAGCACCCCCGGGACAGGGTATGGGGACACTGAAGCTTTCTTT.